These 15 T cell receptor beta chains were sequenced from one sample in a study of shared clonotypes between healthy human individuals. The protocol was immunoSEQ multiplex PCR, while the TCRdb copy is restricted to in-frame clones and leaves out a portion. This sample yields some 1,900,000 clones, of which roughly 94% are seen a single time; 1% to 1.5% belongs to the top ten. Selected positively for CCR7 and CD45RO-negative, naive CD8 cells excluded terminally differentiated effector memory CD45RA+ cells. The sequencing sample was made of naive CD8+ T cells sorted from blood. These receptors originate from a man aged 18 to 29 in good health.

The chain has TRBV5-6 and TRBJ2-7; 10 bases are a match to TRBD1. The CDR3 contains 15 residues. The V and J ends lost 4 bases and 3 bases, in that order; junction bases with no gene match: 7. Germline assignment: CDR1 SGHDT and CDR2 YYEEEE. CDR3 nucleotide sequence: TGTGCCAGCAGCGTGCCGGGACAGGGGATCTACGAGCAGTACTTC. Translating it yields CASSVPGQGIYEQYF. The variable domain in full, with the rest retrieved from reference TRBV5-6 and TRBJ2-7, is DAGVTQSPTHLIKTRGQQVTLRCSPKSGHDTVSWYQQALGQGPQFIFQYYEEEERQRGNFPDRFSGHQFPNYSSELNVNALLLGDSALYLCASSVPGQGIYEQYFGPGTRLTVT.

The chain joins TRBV13 to TRBJ1-2; D perhaps matches TRBD1 (5 bases). V lost 0 bases, J lost 7 bases, and 12 bases lay in between. The CDR3 extends over 14 amino acids. Germline values: CDR1 PRHDT, CDR2 FYEKMQ (reference sequence). The CDR3 region is CASSLGGPGFGYTF. CDR3 in DNA: TGTGCCAGCAGCTTAGGCGGCCCAGGGTTTGGCTACACCTTC.

This clone has a single count. This chain links TRBV5-8 with TRBJ2-1; D gene ambiguous. The CDR3 spans 12 residues. CDR1 is SGHTS and CDR2 is YDEGEE in the germline V gene. Trimming took 2 bases from V and 3 from J, leaving 3 bases between them. The CDR3 is CASSFGYNEQFF. CDR3 sequence (DNA): TGTGCCAGCAGCTTCGGCTACAATGAGCAGTTCTTC. Filled out from reference TRBV5-8 and TRBJ2-1, the complete variable domain reads EAGVTQSPTHLIKTRGQQATLRCSPISGHTSVYWYQQALGLGLQFLLWYDEGEERNRGNFPPRFSGRQFPNYSSELNVNALELEDSALYLCASSFGYNEQFFGPGTRLTVL.

The V gene is TRBV27, the J gene TRBJ1-2; possible D gene TRBD1, 5 bases. With 3 bases removed from V and 2 bases from J, the gap between germline ends came to 16 bases. There are 16 residues in the CDR3. CDR1 is MNHEY and CDR2 is SMNVEV in the germline V gene (reference sequence). CDR3 amino acids: CASSFGRVDGNYGYTF. The CDR3 DNA reads as TGTGCCAGCAGTTTCGGCAGGGTGGATGGGAACTATGGCTACACCTTC.

The V call is TRBV28, the J call TRBJ2-2, with 10 positions matching TRBD1. The CDR3 runs to 16 residues. Germline CDR1 reads MDHEN; CDR2 reads SYDVKM. The junction had 7 bases not matched to a gene; V was cut back by 8 bases and J by 1 base. The CDR3 region is CASGGQGEENTGELFF. The DNA for the CDR3 is TGTGCCAGCGGCGGACAGGGGGAAGAGAACACCGGGGAGCTGTTTTTT.

V and J are TRBV5-4 and TRBJ2-3, with 8 nucleotides matching TRBD1. The CDR3 covers 16 residues. After removal of 0 bases from V and 4 bases from J, the junction contained 7 bases not matched to a gene. Germline CDR1 and CDR2: SGHNT and YYREEE (reference sequence). CDR3 in DNA: TGTGCCAGCAGCTTGGTGACAGGGGTAATCTCAGATACGCAGTATTTT. Amino acid sequence: CASSLVTGVISDTQYF.

The sample holds one count of this clone. This CDR3 is CATSRDQMVLGALDEQYF. CDR3 nucleotide sequence: TGTGCCACCAGCAGAGATCAAATGGTTCTGGGGGCTCTGGACGAGCAGTACTTC. This chain joins TRBV15 and TRBJ2-7; perhaps TRBD1 as D (6 bases). The CDR3 totals 18 residues. The germline V and J ends were trimmed by 0 bases and 5 bases, with 23 bases remaining between them. Germline-derived CDR1 and CDR2 are LNHNV and YYDKDF (reference sequence).

The chain recombines TRBV19 with TRBJ2-3; no clear D gene. Looked up from germline, CDR1 is LNHDA and CDR2 is SQIVND (reference sequence). The CDR3 runs 13 residues. Trimming stripped 7 bases from V and 7 bases from J, with 15 bases between. The CDR3 loop reads CASTGLNTNTQYF. CDR3 DNA: TGTGCCAGTACGGGCCTGAATACCAATACGCAGTATTTT.

The chain has TRBV7-4 and TRBJ2-7; 11 positions agree with TRBD1. This CDR3 contains 15 residues. J was trimmed by 2 bases and V by 3 bases; bases with no gene match: 3. The germline CDR1 and CDR2 sequences are SGHVT and SQSDAQ. CDR3 residues: CASSFGTGGPYEQYF. CDR3 in DNA: TGTGCCAGCAGCTTTGGGACAGGGGGACCCTACGAGCAGTACTTC.

CDR3 sequence: CASSIGGDLETQYF. The CDR3 region has the DNA TGTGCCAGTAGTATTGGTGGGGATTTGGAGACCCAGTACTTC. This chain uses TRBV19 with TRBJ2-5; D unclear. Germline CDR1 reads LNHDA; CDR2 reads SQIVND (reference sequence). Trimming took 3 bases from V and 5 from J, leaving 13 bases between them. The CDR3 consists of 14 residues.

The rearrangement joins TRBV7-9 to TRBJ1-1, with D hard to call. The CDR3 consists of 16 residues. From germline, CDR1 is SEHNR and CDR2 FQNEAQ (reference sequence). Between the trimmed V and J ends, which lost 7 bases and 5 bases, there was a span of 23 bases. CDR3 residues: CASTAHQRVLRTEAFF. As DNA, the CDR3 is TGTGCCAGCACCGCCCACCAAAGGGTTTTGAGGACTGAAGCTTTCTTT.

The gene calls are TRBV30 and TRBJ2-1; the match to TRBD2 covers 7 bases. Germline V gives CDR1 GTSNPN, CDR2 SVGIG (reference sequence). This CDR3 region has 12 residues. V shed 5 bases and J 15 bases; nucleotides not matched to a gene: 13. The CDR3 sequence is CAWGYDSTSRFF. The CDR3 DNA sequence: TGTGCCTGGGGATATGACTCGACTAGCCGGTTCTTC.

The V call is TRBV9, the J call TRBJ2-1; 7 bases align to TRBD1. The CDR3 is 18 amino acids. Germline V lookup: CDR1 SGDLS, CDR2 YYNGEE. J gave up 7 bases and V 3 bases, and 19 bases lay outside the gene matches. CDR3 amino acids: CASSATETGWGMRNEQFF. The CDR3 coding sequence is TGTGCCAGCAGCGCTACAGAGACAGGGTGGGGAATGAGAAATGAGCAGTTCTTC.

Concerning this clone: Other DNA sequences in this specimen translate into the identical CDR3. This chain joins TRBV29-1 and TRBJ2-7; tentative D call: TRBD1 (5 bases). CDR1 and CDR2 (germline): SQVTM, ANQGSEA. The CDR3 has 11 residues. V dropped 1 base and J dropped 4 bases, with 5 bases sitting between them. The chain's CDR3 is CSVEAGYEQYF. As DNA, the CDR3 is TGCAGCGTTGAAGCAGGGTACGAGCAGTACTTC.

This rearrangement joins TRBV7-9 to TRBJ1-3; D remains ambiguous. Germline V lookup: CDR1 SEHNR, CDR2 FQNEAQ (reference sequence). The V end lost 4 bases, the J end lost 4 bases, and 5 bases lay between the germline ends. This CDR3 is built from 12 residues. The CDR3 loop reads CASSSEGNTIYF. The CDR3 bases are TGTGCCAGCAGCTCTGAAGGAAACACCATATATTTT.